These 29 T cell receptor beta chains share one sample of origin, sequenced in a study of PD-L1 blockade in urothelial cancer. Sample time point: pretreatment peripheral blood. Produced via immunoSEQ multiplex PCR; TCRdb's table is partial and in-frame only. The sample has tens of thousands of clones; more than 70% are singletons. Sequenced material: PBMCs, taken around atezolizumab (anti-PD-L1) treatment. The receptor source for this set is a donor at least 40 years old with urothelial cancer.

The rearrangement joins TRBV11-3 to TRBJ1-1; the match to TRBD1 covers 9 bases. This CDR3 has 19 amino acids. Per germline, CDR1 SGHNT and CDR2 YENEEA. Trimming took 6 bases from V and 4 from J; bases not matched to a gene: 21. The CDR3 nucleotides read TGTGCCAGCAGGGGGGCCCCCTATCAACAGGGGGCTGGGGGCACTGAAGCTTTCTTT. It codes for CASRGAPYQQGAGGTEAFF.

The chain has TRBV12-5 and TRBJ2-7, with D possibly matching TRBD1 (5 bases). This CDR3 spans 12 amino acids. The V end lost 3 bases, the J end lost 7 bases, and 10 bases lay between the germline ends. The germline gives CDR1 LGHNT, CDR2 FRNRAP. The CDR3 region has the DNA TGTGCTAGTGGTTTAAGGGCAGGGGAGCAGTACTTC. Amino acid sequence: CASGLRAGEQYF.

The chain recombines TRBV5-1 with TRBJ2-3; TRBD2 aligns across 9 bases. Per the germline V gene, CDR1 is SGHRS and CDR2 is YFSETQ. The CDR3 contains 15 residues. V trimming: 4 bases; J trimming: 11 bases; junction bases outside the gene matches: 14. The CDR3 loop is CASSLSAGGPRKQYF. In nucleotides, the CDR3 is TGCGCCAGCAGCCTCTCGGCGGGAGGGCCAAGGAAGCAGTATTTT.

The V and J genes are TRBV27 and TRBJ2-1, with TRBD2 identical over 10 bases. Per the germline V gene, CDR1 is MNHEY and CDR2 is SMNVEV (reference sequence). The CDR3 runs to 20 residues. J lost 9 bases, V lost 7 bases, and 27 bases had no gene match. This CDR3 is CASTLKAPYRTSGPRGEQFF. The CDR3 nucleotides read TGTGCCAGCACCCTGAAGGCACCGTACAGGACTAGCGGCCCCCGGGGTGAGCAGTTCTTC.

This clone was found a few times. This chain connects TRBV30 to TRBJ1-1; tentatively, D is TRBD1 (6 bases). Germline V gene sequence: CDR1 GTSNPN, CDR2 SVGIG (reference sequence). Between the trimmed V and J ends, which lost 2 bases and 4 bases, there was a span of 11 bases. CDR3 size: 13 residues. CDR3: CAWSRAQGTEAFF. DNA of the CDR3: TGTGCCTGGAGTAGGGCACAGGGCACTGAAGCTTTCTTT.

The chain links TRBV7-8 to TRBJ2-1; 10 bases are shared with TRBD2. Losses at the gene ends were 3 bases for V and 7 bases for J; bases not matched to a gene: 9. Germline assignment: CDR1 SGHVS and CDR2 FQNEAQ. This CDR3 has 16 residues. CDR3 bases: TGTGCCAGCAGCTTTCCCCTAGCGGGAGTGTCTAATGAGCAGTTCTTC. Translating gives CASSFPLAGVSNEQFF.

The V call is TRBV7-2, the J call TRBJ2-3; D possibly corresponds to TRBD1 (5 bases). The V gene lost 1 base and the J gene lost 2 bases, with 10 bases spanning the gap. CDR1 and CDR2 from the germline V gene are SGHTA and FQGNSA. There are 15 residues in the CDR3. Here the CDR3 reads CASSLDPGNTDTQYF. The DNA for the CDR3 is TGTGCCAGCAGCTTAGATCCAGGGAACACAGATACGCAGTATTTT.

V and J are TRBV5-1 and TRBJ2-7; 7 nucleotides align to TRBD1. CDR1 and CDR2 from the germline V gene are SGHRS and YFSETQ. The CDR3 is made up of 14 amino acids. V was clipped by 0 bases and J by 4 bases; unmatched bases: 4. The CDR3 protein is CASSLGQGGYEQYF. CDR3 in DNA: TGCGCCAGCAGCTTGGGACAGGGTGGGTACGAGCAGTACTTC.

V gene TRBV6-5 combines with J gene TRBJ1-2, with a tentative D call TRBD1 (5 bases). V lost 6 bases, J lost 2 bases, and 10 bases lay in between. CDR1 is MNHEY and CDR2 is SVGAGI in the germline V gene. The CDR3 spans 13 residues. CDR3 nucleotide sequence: TGTGCCAGCAGAAGGACAAGAAACTATGGCTACACCTTC. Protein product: CASRRTRNYGYTF.

In DNA form, the CDR3 reads TGTGCCAGCAGCGAGGGACTAGCGGGGTCCACAGATACGCAGTATTTT. It specifies CASSEGLAGSTDTQYF. This chain links TRBV9 with TRBJ2-3; 13 bases are shared with TRBD2. The CDR3 totals 16 residues. The ends lost 3 bases at V and 2 bases at J; junction bases unmatched: 3. Germline values: CDR1 SGDLS, CDR2 YYNGEE.

CDR3 protein: CASSLGGRWDRGSYEQYF. CDR3 sequence (DNA): TGTGCCAGCAGCTTAGGGGGCCGGTGGGACAGGGGATCATACGAGCAGTACTTC. The rearrangement uses TRBV7-2 and TRBJ2-7; 10 bases match TRBD1. Trimming removed 1 base from V and 4 bases from J; junction bases left unmatched: 13. CDR3 length: 18 amino acids. In germline, CDR1 is SGHTA, CDR2 FQGNSA.

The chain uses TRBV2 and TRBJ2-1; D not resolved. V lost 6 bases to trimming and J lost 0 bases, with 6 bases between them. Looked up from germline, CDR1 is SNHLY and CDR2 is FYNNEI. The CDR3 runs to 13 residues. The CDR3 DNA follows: TGTGCCAGCAGAAGCCCCTCCTACAATGAGCAGTTCTTC. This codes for CASRSPSYNEQFF.

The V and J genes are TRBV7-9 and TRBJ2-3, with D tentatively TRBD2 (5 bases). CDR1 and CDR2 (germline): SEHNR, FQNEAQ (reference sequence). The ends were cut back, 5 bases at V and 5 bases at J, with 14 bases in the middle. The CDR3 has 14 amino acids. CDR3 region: CASSPPGAGDTQYF. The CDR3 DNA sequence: TGTGCCAGCAGCCCGCCGGGCGCGGGAGATACGCAGTATTTT.

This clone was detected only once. The CDR3, as DNA: TGTGCCACCCTGGGGACCGGGACAGGGAGCGCTGAAGCTTTCTTT. Protein product: CATLGTGTGSAEAFF. The chain uses TRBV28 and TRBJ1-1; 9 bases are shared with TRBD1. The CDR3 spans 15 residues. V gave up 10 bases and J gave up 6 bases; unmatched junction bases: 15. Germline assignment: CDR1 MDHEN and CDR2 SYDVKM.

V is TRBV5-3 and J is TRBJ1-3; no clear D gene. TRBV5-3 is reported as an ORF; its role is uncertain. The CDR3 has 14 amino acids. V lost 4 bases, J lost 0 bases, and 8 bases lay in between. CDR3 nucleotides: TGTGCCAGAAGCCTGTCCTTCTCTGGAAACACCATATATTTT. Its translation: CARSLSFSGNTIYF.

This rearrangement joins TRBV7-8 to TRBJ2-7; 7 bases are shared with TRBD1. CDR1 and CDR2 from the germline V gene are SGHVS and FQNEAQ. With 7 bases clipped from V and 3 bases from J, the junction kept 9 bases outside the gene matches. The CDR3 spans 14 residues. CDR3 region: CASIQLRDSYEQYF. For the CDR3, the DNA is TGTGCCAGCATCCAACTCCGGGACAGCTACGAGCAGTACTTC.

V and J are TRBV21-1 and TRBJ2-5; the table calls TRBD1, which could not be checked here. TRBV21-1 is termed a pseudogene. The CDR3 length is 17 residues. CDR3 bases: TGTGCCAGCACCCCCGTGGGGCGGACAGGGGGCTGGGAGACCCAGTACTTC. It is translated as CASTPVGRTGGWETQYF.

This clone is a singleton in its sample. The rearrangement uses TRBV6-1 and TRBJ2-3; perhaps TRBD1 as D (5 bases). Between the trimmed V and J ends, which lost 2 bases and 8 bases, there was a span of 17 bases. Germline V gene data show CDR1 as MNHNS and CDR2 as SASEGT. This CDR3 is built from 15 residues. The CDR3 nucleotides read TGTGCCAGCAGTGAACCGGTCAGGGTAGTTGGTACGCAGTATTTT. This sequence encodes CASSEPVRVVGTQYF.

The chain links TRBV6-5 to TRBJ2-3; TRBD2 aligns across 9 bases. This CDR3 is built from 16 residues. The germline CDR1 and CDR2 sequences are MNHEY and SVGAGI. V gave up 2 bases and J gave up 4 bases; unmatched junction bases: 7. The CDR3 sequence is CASSYQGTSRADTQYF. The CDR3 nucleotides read TGTGCCAGCAGTTACCAAGGGACTAGCAGGGCAGATACGCAGTATTTT.

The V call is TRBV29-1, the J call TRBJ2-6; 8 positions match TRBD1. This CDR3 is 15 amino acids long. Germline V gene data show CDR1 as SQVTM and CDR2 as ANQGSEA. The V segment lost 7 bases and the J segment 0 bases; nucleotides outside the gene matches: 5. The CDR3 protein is CSAETGASGANVLTF. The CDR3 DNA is TGCAGCGCGGAGACAGGGGCCTCTGGGGCCAACGTCCTGACTTTC. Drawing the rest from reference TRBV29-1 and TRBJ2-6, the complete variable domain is SAVISQKPSRDICQRGTSLTIQCQVDSQVTMMFWYRQQPGQSLTLIATANQGSEATYESGFVIDKFPISRPNLTFSTLTVSNMSPEDSSIYLCSAETGASGANVLTFGAGSRLTVL.

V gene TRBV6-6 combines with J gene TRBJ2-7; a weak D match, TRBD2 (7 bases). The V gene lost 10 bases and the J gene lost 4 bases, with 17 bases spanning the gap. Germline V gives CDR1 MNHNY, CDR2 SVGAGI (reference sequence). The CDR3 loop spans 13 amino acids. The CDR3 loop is CATQEGGGYEQYF. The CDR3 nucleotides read TGTGCCACCCAGGAGGGGGGGGGTTACGAGCAGTACTTC.

The CDR3 bases are TGCGCCAGCAGCCTAAGCCAGTGGGGAGGGGAGACCCAGTACTTC. This sequence encodes CASSLSQWGGETQYF. The rearrangement uses TRBV4-3 and TRBJ2-5; TRBD2 matches at 7 bases. V dropped 4 bases and J dropped 5; count of bases not matched to a gene: 10. Germline CDR1 LGHNA, CDR2 YSLEER. The CDR3 totals 15 residues.

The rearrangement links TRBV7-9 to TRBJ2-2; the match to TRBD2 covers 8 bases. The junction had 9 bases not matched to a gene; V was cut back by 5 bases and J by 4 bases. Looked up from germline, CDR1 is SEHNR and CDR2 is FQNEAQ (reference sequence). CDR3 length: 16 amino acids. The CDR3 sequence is CASSPAGTSATGELFF. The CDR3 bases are TGTGCCAGCAGCCCCGCCGGGACTAGTGCCACCGGGGAGCTGTTTTTT.

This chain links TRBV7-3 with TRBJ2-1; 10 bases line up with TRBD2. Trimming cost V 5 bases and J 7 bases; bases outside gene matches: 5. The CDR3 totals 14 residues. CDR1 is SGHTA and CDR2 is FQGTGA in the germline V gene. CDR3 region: CASSPGLAWNEQFF. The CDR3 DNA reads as TGTGCCAGCAGCCCGGGACTAGCGTGGAATGAGCAGTTCTTC.

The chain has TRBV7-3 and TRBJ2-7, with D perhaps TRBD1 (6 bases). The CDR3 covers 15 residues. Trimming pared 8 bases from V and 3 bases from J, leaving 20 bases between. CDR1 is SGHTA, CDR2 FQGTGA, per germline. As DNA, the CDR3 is TGTGCCAGCCCAACCCCGGCAGGGGTCAACTACGAGCAGTACTTC. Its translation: CASPTPAGVNYEQYF.

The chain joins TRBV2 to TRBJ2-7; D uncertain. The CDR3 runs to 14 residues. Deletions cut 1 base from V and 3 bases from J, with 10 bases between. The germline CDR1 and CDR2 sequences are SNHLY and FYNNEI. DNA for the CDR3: TGTGCCAGCAGTGAAGTCGGCAGGAACTACGAGCAGTACTTC. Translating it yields CASSEVGRNYEQYF.

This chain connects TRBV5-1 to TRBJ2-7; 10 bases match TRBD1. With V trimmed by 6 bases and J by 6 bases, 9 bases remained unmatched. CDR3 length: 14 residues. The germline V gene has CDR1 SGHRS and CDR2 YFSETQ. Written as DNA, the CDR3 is TGCGCCAGCACCCGGGGGGACAGGGGTACCGAGCAGTACTTC. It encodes CASTRGDRGTEQYF.

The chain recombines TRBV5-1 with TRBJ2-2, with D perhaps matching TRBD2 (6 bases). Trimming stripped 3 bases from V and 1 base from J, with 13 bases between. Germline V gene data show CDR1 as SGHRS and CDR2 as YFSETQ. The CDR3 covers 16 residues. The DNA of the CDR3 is TGCGCCAGCAGCTCCACGGGACTCAGGAACACCGGGGAGCTGTTTTTT. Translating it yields CASSSTGLRNTGELFF. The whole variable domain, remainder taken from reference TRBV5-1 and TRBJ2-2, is KAGVTQTPRYLIKTRGQQVTLSCSPISGHRSVSWYQQTPGQGLQFLFEYFSETQRNKGNFPGRFSGRQFSNSRSEMNVSTLELGDSALYLCASSSTGLRNTGELFFGEGSRLTVL.

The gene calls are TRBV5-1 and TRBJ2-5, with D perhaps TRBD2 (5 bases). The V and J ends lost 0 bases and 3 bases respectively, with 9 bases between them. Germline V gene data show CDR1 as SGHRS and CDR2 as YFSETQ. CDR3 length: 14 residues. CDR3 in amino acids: CASSLVVGEETQYF. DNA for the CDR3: TGCGCCAGCAGCTTGGTGGTGGGAGAAGAGACCCAGTACTTC.